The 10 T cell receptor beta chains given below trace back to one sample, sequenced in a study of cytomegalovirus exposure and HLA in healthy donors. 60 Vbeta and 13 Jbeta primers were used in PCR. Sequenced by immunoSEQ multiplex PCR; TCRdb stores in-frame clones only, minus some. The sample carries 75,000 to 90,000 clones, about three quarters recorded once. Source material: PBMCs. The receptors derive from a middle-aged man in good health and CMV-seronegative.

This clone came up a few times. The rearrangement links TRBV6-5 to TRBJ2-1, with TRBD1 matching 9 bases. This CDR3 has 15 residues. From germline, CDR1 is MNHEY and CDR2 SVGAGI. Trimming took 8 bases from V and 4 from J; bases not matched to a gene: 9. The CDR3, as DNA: TGTGCCAGCGTCCCCCGGGACAGGGCGTACAATGAGCAGTTCTTC. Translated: CASVPRDRAYNEQFF.

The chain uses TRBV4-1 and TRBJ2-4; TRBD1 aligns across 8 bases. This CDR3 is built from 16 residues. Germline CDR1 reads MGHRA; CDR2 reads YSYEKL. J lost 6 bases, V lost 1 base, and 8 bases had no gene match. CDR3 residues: CASSQVAGGNLNIQYF. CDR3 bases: TGCGCCAGCAGCCAAGTGGCAGGGGGCAACCTAAACATTCAGTACTTC.

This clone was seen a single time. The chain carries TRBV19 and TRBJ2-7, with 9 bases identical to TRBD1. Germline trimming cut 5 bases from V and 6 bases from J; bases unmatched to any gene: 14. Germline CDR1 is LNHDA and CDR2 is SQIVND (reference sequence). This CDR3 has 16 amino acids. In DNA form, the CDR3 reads TGTGCCAGTAGTTTTCGGCGTGGGACAGGGCAAGGCGAGCAGTACTTC. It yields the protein CASSFRRGTGQGEQYF. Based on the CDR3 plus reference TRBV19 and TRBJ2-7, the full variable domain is DGGITQSPKYLFRKEGQNVTLSCEQNLNHDAMYWYRQDPGQGLRLIYYSQIVNDFQKGDIAEGYSVSREKKESFPLTVTSAQKNPTAFYLCASSFRRGTGQGEQYFGPGTRLTVT.

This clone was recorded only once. The CDR3 loop is CASSVVGVSTDTQYF. For the CDR3, the DNA is TGTGCCAGCAGCGTAGTCGGGGTAAGCACAGATACGCAGTATTTT. The genes are TRBV9 and TRBJ2-3; possible D gene TRBD2, 5 bases. The V gene's germline CDR1 is SGDLS and CDR2 YYNGEE. This CDR3 has 15 residues. Trimming took off 0 bases at V and 0 bases at J, with 8 bases between the two ends.

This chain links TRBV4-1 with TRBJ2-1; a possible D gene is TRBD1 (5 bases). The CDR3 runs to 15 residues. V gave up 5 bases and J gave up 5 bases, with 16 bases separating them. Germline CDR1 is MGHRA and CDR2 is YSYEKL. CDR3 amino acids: CASSGPGQRDNEQFF. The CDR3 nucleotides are TGCGCCAGCAGCGGTCCCGGACAACGGGACAATGAGCAGTTCTTC.

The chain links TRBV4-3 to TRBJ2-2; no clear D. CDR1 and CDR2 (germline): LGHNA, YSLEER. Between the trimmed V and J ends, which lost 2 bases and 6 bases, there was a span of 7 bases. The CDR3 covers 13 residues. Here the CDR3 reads CASSQQRAGELFF. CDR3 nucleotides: TGCGCCAGCAGCCAACAGCGAGCCGGGGAGCTGTTTTTT.

The DNA for the CDR3 is TGTGCCAGTAGTATATTACCTAGCCAGTTGAACACTGAAGCTTTCTTT. It encodes CASSILPSQLNTEAFF. The chain joins TRBV19 to TRBJ1-1; D gene ambiguous. Germline lookup yields CDR1 LNHDA and CDR2 SQIVND (reference sequence). Trimming left V 2 bases short and J 0 bases short, with 13 bases between. The CDR3 extends over 16 amino acids.

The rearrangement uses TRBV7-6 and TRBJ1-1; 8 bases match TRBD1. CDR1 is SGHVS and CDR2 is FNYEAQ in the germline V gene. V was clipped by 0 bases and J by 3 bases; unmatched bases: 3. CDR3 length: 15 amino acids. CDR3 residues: CASSLAATGDTEAFF. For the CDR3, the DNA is TGTGCCAGCAGCTTAGCGGCGACAGGGGACACTGAAGCTTTCTTT.

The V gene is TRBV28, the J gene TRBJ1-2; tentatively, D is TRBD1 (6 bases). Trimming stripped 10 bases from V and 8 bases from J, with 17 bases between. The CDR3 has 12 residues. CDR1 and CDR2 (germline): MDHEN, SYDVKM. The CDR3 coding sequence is TGTGCCACGTATTCGGGGGGCGCGGGCTACACCTTC. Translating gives CATYSGGAGYTF.

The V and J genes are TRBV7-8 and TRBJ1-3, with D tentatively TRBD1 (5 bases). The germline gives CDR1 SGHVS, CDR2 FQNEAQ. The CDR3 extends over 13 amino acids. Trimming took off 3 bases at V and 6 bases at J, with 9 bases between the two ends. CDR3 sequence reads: CASSFGGLNTIYF. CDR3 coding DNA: TGTGCCAGCAGCTTTGGGGGGTTAAACACCATATATTTT.